This T cell receptor beta chain originates from a study of early T cells in non-severe SARS-CoV-2 infection. Study in general: Sequencing of bulk RNA from unsorted whole blood was done, without chain pairing.

Unique molecular identifiers tagged individual cDNA molecules. One entry per CDR3 protein, called by TCRdb with MiXCR from the 5' RACE reads. Among some 88,000 distinct CDR3 sequences, roughly 15% were seen once, and the ten largest hold around 4.9%. The CDR3 contains 14 residues. V lost 1 base to trimming and J lost 4 bases, with 11 bases between them. The germline V gene encodes CDR1 DFQATT and CDR2 SNEGSKA (reference sequence). This clonotype was obtained from an adult who was a healthcare worker with PCR-confirmed SARS-CoV-2 infection or an uninfected control (not recorded which). Specimen: whole blood, collected at baseline. The chain combines TRBV20-1 with TRBJ2-1; D may be TRBD2 (6 bases). The CDR3 reads CSARAGDGYNEQFF. CDR3 in DNA: TGCAGTGCTAGAGCGGGAGATGGGTACAATGAGCAGTTCTTC.